One sample yielded the 11 T cell receptor beta chains listed below, sequenced in a study of T-cell reconstitution after alpha-beta-depleted transplantation in children. The authors prepared the TCRbeta library with unique molecular identifiers. TCRdb fed the PCR reads into MiXCR, producing one record per CDR3 protein. The data contain some 550,000 distinct CDR3 sequences, about 18% of them singletons. The sequenced sample was PBMCs from the stem cell graft donor, obtained from the stem cell graft. These receptors came from a human donor who donated a stem cell graft to a child with acute lymphoblastic leukemia.

For this clonotype: Given a much more abundant clone one base away, this may be a read error. V gene TRBV6-1 combines with J gene TRBJ2-7; the match to TRBD2 covers 8 bases. CDR3 size: 15 residues. Germline V CDR1 and CDR2: MNHNS, SASEGT. The CDR3 region is CASSEASGSSYDQYF. Here the CDR3 DNA reads TGTGCCAGCAGTGAAGCAAGCGGGAGCTCCTACGACCAGTACTTC.

A few counts support this clonotype. The chain links TRBV5-5 to TRBJ2-7; 9 bases fit TRBD1. Germline assignment: CDR1 SGHKS and CDR2 YYEKEE (reference sequence). With V trimmed by 6 bases and J by 2 bases, 12 bases remained unmatched. The CDR3 is 16 residues long. CDR3 sequence (DNA): TGTGCCAGCATCTTTGGGAGCCGGGACAGGGCCTACGAGCAGTACTTC. Residues: CASIFGSRDRAYEQYF.

The chain recombines TRBV18 with TRBJ1-4; maybe TRBD1 (5 bases). Germline V gives CDR1 KGHSH, CDR2 LQKENI. Between the trimmed V and J ends, which lost 2 bases and 8 bases, there was a span of 15 bases. The CDR3 spans 15 residues. CDR3 loop: CASSPNGGTNEKLFF. DNA of the CDR3: TGTGCCAGCTCACCAAATGGGGGAACCAACGAAAAACTGTTTTTT.

Many counts were recorded for this clonotype. The V call is TRBV5-1, the J call TRBJ2-2; 11 nucleotides match TRBD2. Looked up from germline, CDR1 is SGHRS and CDR2 is YFSETQ. Trimming took 7 bases from V and 2 from J; bases not matched to a gene: 10. The CDR3 has 17 amino acids. CDR3 DNA: TGCGCCAGCGGAGGGACTAGCGGAAATTTTAACACCGGGGAGCTGTTTTTT. Translated: CASGGTSGNFNTGELFF.

The rearrangement uses TRBV7-9 and TRBJ2-3, with TRBD2 identical over 8 bases. The CDR3 is 15 amino acids. CDR1 and CDR2 from the germline V gene are SEHNR and FQNEAQ (reference sequence). After removal of 5 bases from V and 2 bases from J, the junction contained 6 bases not matched to a gene. The CDR3 nucleotides read TGTGCCAGCAGCCGATTTAGCGGGAACACAGATACGCAGTATTTT. This codes for CASSRFSGNTDTQYF.

In this sample, this clonotype turned up a few times. This chain joins TRBV2 and TRBJ2-1; 7 positions agree with TRBD2. The CDR3 is made up of 16 amino acids. V lost 11 bases to trimming and J lost 0 bases; unmatched junction nucleotides: 13. Germline V gene sequence: CDR1 SNHLY, CDR2 FYNNEI. CDR3 region: CADQGTIPSSYNEQFF. In nucleotides, the CDR3 is TGTGCCGACCAAGGGACTATCCCCAGCTCCTACAATGAGCAGTTCTTC.

The chain is built from TRBV15 and TRBJ2-3; maybe TRBD1 (7 bases). This CDR3 has 15 amino acids. Per germline, CDR1 LNHNV and CDR2 YYDKDF (reference sequence). Trimming took off 5 bases at V and 6 bases at J, with 18 bases between the two ends. CDR3 sequence: CATSRARGALDTQYF. The CDR3 region has the DNA TGTGCCACCAGCCGCGCCAGGGGGGCTCTGGATACGCAGTATTTT. The variable domain in full, completed from reference TRBV15 and TRBJ2-3, reads DAMVIQNPRYQVTQFGKPVTLSCSQTLNHNVMYWYQQKSSQAPKLLFHYYDKDFNNEADTPDNFQSRRPNTSFCFLDIRSPGLGDTAMYLCATSRARGALDTQYFGPGTRLTVL.

This clonotype showed up just a few times. The chain has TRBV6-2 or TRBV6-3 and TRBJ2-7; D is perhaps TRBD1 or TRBD2 (6 bases each). Trimming took off 6 bases at V and 7 bases at J, with 22 bases between the two ends. Germline V gene sequence: CDR1 MNHEY, CDR2 SVGEGT. This CDR3 has 15 amino acids. The CDR3 protein is CASREVGGPMVEQYF. CDR3 in DNA: TGTGCCAGCAGGGAGGTGGGGGGCCCGATGGTGGAGCAGTACTTC.

This clonotype was observed a handful of times. This chain's CDR3 is CASSTTGGSGELFF. The CDR3 DNA reads as TGCGCCAGCAGTACCACAGGCGGGTCCGGGGAGCTGTTTTTT. The chain has TRBV5-1 and TRBJ2-2; TRBD1 or TRBD2 may be the D gene (5 bases each). With 5 bases removed from V and 6 bases from J, the gap between germline ends came to 14 bases. The CDR3 is made up of 14 amino acids. Germline lookup yields CDR1 SGHRS and CDR2 YFSETQ.

The V and J genes are TRBV21-1 and TRBJ1-5; the table calls TRBD1, which could not be checked here. TRBV21-1 is designated a pseudogene. The CDR3 is 13 amino acids. The CDR3: CASKGQGGQPQHF. DNA for the CDR3: TGTGCCAGCAAAGGACAGGGTGGTCAGCCCCAGCATTTT.

This clonotype was seen a few times. This chain joins TRBV20-1 and TRBJ2-1, with 8 bases lining up with TRBD2. Trimming removed 7 bases from V and 9 bases from J; junction bases left unmatched: 14. CDR1 and CDR2 from the germline V gene are DFQATT and SNEGSKA (reference sequence). The CDR3 covers 14 residues. Written as DNA, the CDR3 is TGCAGTGTTGAAGCGGGAGTGGCGCGCGTTGAGCAGTTCTTC. Its protein is CSVEAGVARVEQFF.